These 15 T cell receptor beta chains were all obtained from the same sample, sequenced in a study of control samples from healthy donors and cancer patients. Data came from immunoSEQ multiplex PCR; TCRdb stores just in-frame clones and leaves some out. The sample shows around 150,000 clones, nearly 96% of them seen only once. The specimen sequenced was blood. These receptors were collected from a woman aged 25 to 45 in good health.

The chain uses TRBV6-5 and TRBJ1-5; the D gene is possibly TRBD1 (5 bases). CDR3 size: 15 residues. The V and J ends lost 6 bases and 4 bases respectively, with 16 bases between them. The germline V gene encodes CDR1 MNHEY and CDR2 SVGAGI. This CDR3 is CASRDWDGSNQPQHF. As DNA, the CDR3 is TGTGCCAGCAGAGACTGGGACGGATCGAATCAGCCCCAGCATTTT.

V usage is TRBV7-2 and J usage is TRBJ1-2, with a possible D match to TRBD1 (5 bases). Germline loops: CDR1 SGHTA, CDR2 FQGNSA. This CDR3 comprises 15 residues. Trimming removed 4 bases from V and 3 bases from J, with 15 bases in between. The CDR3 region is CASSSPRGGDYGYTF. CDR3 sequence (DNA): TGTGCCAGCAGCTCCCCGCGAGGAGGGGACTATGGCTACACCTTC.

V usage is TRBV30 and J usage is TRBJ1-5; D remains ambiguous. Trimming cost V 0 bases and J 7 bases, with 10 bases left between them. From germline, CDR1 is GTSNPN and CDR2 SVGIG (reference sequence). CDR3 length: 13 residues. The CDR3 DNA follows: TGTGCCTGGAGTGTGGAGGGAGGGCAGCCCCAGCATTTT. This codes for CAWSVEGGQPQHF.

The J gene is TRBJ2-7, the V gene TRBV7-2; tentatively, D is TRBD1 (6 bases). The CDR3 totals 16 residues. The V end lost 6 bases, the J end lost 6 bases, and 24 bases lay between the germline ends. CDR1 is SGHTA and CDR2 is FQGNSA in the germline V gene. CDR3: CASRTDFKGHHLEQYF. CDR3 coding DNA: TGTGCCAGCAGGACAGACTTTAAGGGACATCACCTCGAGCAGTACTTC.

The rearrangement joins TRBV5-4 to TRBJ2-7, with D maybe TRBD2 (5 bases). CDR1 is SGHNT and CDR2 is YYREEE in the germline V gene (reference sequence). The germline V and J ends were trimmed by 5 bases and 4 bases, with 10 bases remaining between them. The CDR3 extends over 12 amino acids. CDR3 bases: TGTGCCAGCAGTTGGGAGTCTTACGAGCAGTACTTC. Residues: CASSWESYEQYF.

The chain recombines TRBV6-5 with TRBJ2-7; no clear D. CDR3 size: 12 residues. CDR1 is MNHEY, CDR2 SVGAGI, per germline. The germline V and J ends were trimmed by 6 bases and 4 bases, with 10 bases remaining between them. Here the CDR3 DNA reads TGTGCCAGCAGACGACTTTCTTACGAGCAGTACTTC. Translation gives CASRRLSYEQYF.

The CDR3 DNA sequence: TGCGCCAGCAGCTCACAGGGGAACAGGGTAGCTTTCTTT. Translated, it gives CASSSQGNRVAFF. The V gene is TRBV4-1, the J gene TRBJ1-1, with TRBD1 identical over 7 bases. The trim removed 5 bases at V and 10 bases at J, leaving 10 bases unmatched. This CDR3 is built from 13 residues. The germline V gene has CDR1 MGHRA and CDR2 YSYEKL.

The CDR3 reads CASSLGPVQGVDEQYF. CDR3 nucleotides: TGTGCCAGCAGCTTAGGGCCCGTACAGGGAGTAGACGAGCAGTACTTC. The chain couples TRBV11-2 to TRBJ2-7, with D maybe TRBD1 (6 bases). CDR3 length equals 16 residues. The germline gives CDR1 SGHAT, CDR2 FQNNGV. Between the trimmed V and J ends, which lost 1 base and 5 bases, there was a span of 18 bases.

The chain recombines TRBV7-8 with TRBJ2-5; the D gene is possibly TRBD1 (7 bases). The V end was cut by 4 bases, the J end by 6 bases, with 21 bases between. The CDR3 loop spans 16 amino acids. CDR1 SGHVS and CDR2 FQNEAQ come from the germline V gene. The CDR3 loop is CASSSQGGSAPQTQYF. CDR3 coding DNA: TGTGCCAGCAGCTCCCAGGGGGGATCAGCCCCACAGACCCAGTACTTC.

Details on this clone: At one of its ends the junction is not consistent with the germline gene, which may arise from a read error. This sequence joins TRBV15 and TRBJ1-4; D perhaps matches TRBD1 (6 bases). CDR3 length: 14 residues. Germline CDR1 is LNHNV and CDR2 is YYDKDF (reference sequence). The CDR3 DNA reads TGTGCCACCGGCAGGGGACTGGCTAATGAAAAACTGTTTTTT. This translates into CATGRGLANEKLFF.

The chain couples TRBV5-1 to TRBJ2-2, with 8 positions matching TRBD2. Per the germline V gene, CDR1 is SGHRS and CDR2 is YFSETQ. The J segment lost 7 bases and the V segment lost 7 bases, leaving 15 bases of the junction unmatched. The CDR3 has 16 amino acids. The CDR3 DNA sequence: TGCGCCAGCCGCTCCCTCGGGGGGGATTTTGGCGGGGAGCTGTTTTTT. It translates to CASRSLGGDFGGELFF.

J is TRBJ2-1 and V is TRBV9; D unclear. Germline CDR1 reads SGDLS; CDR2 reads YYNGEE. With 6 bases removed from V and 0 bases from J, the gap between germline ends came to 7 bases. This CDR3 has 13 amino acids. The CDR3 is CASTHASYNEQFF. The CDR3 DNA is TGTGCCAGCACCCACGCCTCCTACAATGAGCAGTTCTTC.

This clone appeared a single time. This CDR3 reads CASLIGGSYEQYF. DNA for the CDR3: TGTGCCAGCCTGATCGGGGGTTCCTACGAGCAGTACTTC. V and J are TRBV2 and TRBJ2-7; TRBD2 might be the D (6 bases). The CDR3 contains 13 residues. With 8 bases removed from V and 1 base from J, the gap between germline ends came to 12 bases. Germline loops: CDR1 SNHLY, CDR2 FYNNEI.

This clone occurred a few times. This chain links TRBV5-4 with TRBJ1-1; D gene ambiguous. CDR3 size: 13 residues. Trimming left V 0 bases short and J 1 base short, with 4 bases between. Looked up from germline, CDR1 is SGHNT and CDR2 is YYREEE (reference sequence). The CDR3 region is CASSLDRNTEAFF. The CDR3 bases are TGTGCCAGCAGCTTGGACAGGAACACTGAAGCTTTCTTT.

This sequence joins TRBV14 and TRBJ2-1; 11 bases map to TRBD2. The V segment lost 1 base and the J segment 10 bases; nucleotides outside the gene matches: 12. The germline V gene has CDR1 SGHDN and CDR2 FVKESK. CDR3 length equals 17 residues. The CDR3 DNA follows: TGTGCCAGCAGCCAAGCCCGTAGCGGGAGGGCTAGGGGCGAGCAGTTCTTC. Translation: CASSQARSGRARGEQFF.